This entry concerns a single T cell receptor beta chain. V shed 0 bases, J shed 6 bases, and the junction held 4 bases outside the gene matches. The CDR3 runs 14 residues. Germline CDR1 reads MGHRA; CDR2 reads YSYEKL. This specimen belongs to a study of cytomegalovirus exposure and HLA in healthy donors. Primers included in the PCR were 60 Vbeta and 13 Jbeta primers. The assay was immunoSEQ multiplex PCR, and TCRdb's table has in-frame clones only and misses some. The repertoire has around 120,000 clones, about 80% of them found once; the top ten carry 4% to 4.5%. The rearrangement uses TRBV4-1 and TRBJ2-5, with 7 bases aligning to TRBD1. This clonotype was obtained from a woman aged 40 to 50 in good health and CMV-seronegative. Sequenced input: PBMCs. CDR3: CASSQDDREKTQYF. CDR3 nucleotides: TGCGCCAGCAGCCAAGATGACAGGGAGAAGACCCAGTACTTC.